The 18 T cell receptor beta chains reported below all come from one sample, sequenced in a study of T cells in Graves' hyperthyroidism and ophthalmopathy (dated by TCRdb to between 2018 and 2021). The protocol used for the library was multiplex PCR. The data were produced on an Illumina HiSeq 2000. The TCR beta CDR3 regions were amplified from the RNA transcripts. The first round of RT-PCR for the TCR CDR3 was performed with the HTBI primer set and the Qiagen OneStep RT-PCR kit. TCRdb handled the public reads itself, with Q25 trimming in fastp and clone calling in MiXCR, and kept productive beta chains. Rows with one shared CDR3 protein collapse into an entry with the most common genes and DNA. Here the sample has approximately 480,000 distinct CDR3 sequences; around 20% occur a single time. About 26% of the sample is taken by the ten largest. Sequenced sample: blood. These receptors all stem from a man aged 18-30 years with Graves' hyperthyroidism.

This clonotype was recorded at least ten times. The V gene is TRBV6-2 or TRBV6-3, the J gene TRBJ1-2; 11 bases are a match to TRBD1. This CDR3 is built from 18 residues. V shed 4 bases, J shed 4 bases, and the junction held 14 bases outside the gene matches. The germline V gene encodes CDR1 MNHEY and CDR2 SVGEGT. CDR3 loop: CASSFYEPGTGGFYGYTF. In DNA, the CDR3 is TGTGCCAGCAGTTTCTATGAACCCGGGACAGGGGGGTTCTATGGCTACACCTTC.

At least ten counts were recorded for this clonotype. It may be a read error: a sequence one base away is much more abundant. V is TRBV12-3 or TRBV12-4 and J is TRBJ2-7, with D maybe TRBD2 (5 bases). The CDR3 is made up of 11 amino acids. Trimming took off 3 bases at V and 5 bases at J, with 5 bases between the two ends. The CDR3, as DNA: TGTGCCAGCAGTTTCGGGGACGAGCAGTACTTC. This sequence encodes CASSFGDEQYF.

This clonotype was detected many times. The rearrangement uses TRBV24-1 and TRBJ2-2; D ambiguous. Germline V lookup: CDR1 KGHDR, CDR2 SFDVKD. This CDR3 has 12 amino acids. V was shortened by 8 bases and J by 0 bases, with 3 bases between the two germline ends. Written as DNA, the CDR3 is TGTGCCACCACAACGAACACCGGGGAGCTGTTTTTT. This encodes CATTTNTGELFF.

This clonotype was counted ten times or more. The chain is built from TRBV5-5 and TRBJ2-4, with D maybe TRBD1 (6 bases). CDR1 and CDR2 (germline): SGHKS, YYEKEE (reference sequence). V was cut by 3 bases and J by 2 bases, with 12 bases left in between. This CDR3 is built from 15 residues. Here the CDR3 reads CASSWRTGSKNIQYF. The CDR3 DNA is TGTGCCAGCAGCTGGAGAACAGGGTCCAAAAACATTCAGTACTTC.

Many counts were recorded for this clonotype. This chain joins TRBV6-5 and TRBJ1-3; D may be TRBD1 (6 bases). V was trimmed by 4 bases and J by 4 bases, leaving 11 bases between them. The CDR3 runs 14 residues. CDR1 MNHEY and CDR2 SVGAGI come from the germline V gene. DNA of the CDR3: TGTGCCAGCAGTTCGGGGGCGCAGGGAAACACCATATATTTT. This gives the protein CASSSGAQGNTIYF.

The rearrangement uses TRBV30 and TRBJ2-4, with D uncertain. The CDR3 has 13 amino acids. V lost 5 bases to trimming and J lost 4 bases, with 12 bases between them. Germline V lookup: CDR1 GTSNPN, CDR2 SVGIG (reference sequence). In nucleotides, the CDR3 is TGTGCCTGGGCGAGGTCAGCAAAAAACATTCAGTACTTC. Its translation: CAWARSAKNIQYF.

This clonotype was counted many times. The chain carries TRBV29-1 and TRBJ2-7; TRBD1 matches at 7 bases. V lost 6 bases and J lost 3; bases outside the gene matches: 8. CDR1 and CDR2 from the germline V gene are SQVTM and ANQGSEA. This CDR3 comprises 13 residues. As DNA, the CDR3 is TGCAGCGTCCGTGACAGGGACCACTACGAGCAGTACTTC. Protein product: CSVRDRDHYEQYF.

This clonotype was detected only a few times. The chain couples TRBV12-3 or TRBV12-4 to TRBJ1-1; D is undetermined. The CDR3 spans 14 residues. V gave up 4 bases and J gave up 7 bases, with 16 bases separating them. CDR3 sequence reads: CASSSYSSRNEAFF. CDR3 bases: TGTGCCAGCAGTTCATACAGCTCGAGGAATGAAGCTTTCTTT.

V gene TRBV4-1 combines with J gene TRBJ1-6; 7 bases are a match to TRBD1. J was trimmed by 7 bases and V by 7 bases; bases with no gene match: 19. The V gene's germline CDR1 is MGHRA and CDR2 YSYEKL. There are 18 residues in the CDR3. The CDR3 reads CASNRGQIQGMENSPLHF. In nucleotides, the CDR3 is TGCGCCAGCAACCGAGGGCAGATACAGGGGATGGAGAATTCACCCCTCCACTTT.

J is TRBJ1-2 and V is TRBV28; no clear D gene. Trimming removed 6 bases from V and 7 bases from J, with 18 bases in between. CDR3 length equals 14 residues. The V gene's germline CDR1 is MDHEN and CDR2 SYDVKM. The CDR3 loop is CASSYSDGVGGYTF. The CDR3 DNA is TGTGCCAGCAGCTATTCGGACGGGGTAGGTGGCTACACCTTC.

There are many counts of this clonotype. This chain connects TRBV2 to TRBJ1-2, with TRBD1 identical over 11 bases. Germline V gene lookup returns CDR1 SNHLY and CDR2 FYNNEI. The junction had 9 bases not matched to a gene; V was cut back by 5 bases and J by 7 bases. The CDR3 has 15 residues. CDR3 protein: CASSSVMDRGRGYTF. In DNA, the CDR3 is TGTGCCAGCAGTTCTGTCATGGACAGGGGGCGTGGCTACACCTTC. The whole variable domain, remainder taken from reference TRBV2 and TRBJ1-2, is EPEVTQTPSHQVTQMGQEVILRCVPISNHLYFYWYRQILGQKVEFLVSFYNNEISEKSEIFDDQFSVERPDGSNFTLKIRSTKLEDSAMYFCASSSVMDRGRGYTFGSGTRLTVV.

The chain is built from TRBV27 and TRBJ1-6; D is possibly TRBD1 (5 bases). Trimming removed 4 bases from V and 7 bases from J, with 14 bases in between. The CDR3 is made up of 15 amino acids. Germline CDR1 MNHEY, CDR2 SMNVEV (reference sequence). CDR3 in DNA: TGTGCCAGCAGTTCCGGGACGTGGGGAAATTCACCCCTCCACTTT. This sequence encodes CASSSGTWGNSPLHF.

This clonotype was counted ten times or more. CDR3 sequence: CASSELGREGGYTF. Written as DNA, the CDR3 is TGTGCCAGCAGTGAATTGGGCAGGGAAGGTGGCTACACCTTC. The chain carries TRBV6-1 and TRBJ1-2; D is perhaps TRBD1 (5 bases). The V end lost 2 bases, the J end lost 7 bases, and 14 bases lay between the germline ends. The CDR3 runs to 14 residues. Per the germline V gene, CDR1 is MNHNS and CDR2 is SASEGT.

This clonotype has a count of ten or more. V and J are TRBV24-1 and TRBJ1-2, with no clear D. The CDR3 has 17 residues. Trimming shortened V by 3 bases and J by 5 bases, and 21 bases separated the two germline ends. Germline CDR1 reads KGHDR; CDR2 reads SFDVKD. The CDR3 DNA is TGTGCCACCAGTGATCTCCCCCCGCGCACGACGAGTTATGGCTACACCTTC. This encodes CATSDLPPRTTSYGYTF.

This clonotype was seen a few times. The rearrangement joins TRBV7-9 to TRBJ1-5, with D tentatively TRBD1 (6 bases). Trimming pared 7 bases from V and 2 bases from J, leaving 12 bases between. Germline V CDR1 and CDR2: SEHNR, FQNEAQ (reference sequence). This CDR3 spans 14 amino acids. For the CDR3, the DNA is TGTGCCAGCACGACGGGGGGCGGCAATCAGCCCCAGCATTTT. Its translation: CASTTGGGNQPQHF.

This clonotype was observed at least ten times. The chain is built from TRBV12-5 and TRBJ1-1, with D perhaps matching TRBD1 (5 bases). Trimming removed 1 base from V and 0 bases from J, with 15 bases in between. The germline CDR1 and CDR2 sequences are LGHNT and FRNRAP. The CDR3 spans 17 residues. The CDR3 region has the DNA TGTGCTAGTGGTTTGGCGAAGGGCCAGGGATTGAACACTGAAGCTTTCTTT. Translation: CASGLAKGQGLNTEAFF.

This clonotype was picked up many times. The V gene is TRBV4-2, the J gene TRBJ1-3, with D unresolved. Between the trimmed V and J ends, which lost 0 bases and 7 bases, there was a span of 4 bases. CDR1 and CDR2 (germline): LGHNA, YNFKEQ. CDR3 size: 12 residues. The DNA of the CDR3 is TGTGCCAGCAGCCAAGAACGGAACACCATATATTTT. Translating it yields CASSQERNTIYF.

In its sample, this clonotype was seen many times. The CDR3 bases are TGTGCCAGCAGTGAAAAGAGGGCGGGGCCCAACACCGGGGAGCTGTTTTTT. This translates into CASSEKRAGPNTGELFF. This chain joins TRBV2 and TRBJ2-2; tentative D call: TRBD2 (6 bases). Germline V lookup: CDR1 SNHLY, CDR2 FYNNEI. V lost 2 bases and J lost 2, with 15 bases in between. This CDR3 spans 17 amino acids.